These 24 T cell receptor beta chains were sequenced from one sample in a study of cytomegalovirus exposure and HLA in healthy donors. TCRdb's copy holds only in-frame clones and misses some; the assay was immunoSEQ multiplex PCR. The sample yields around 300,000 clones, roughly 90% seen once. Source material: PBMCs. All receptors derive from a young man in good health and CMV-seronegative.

DNA for the CDR3: TGTGCCAGCAGCCAAGTCGAGAGTACGCCCCTCCACTTT. Protein: CASSQVESTPLHF. The rearrangement uses TRBV14 and TRBJ1-6; no firm D call. Germline V gives CDR1 SGHDN, CDR2 FVKESK. This CDR3 has 13 residues. Trimming left V 1 base short and J 13 bases short, with 11 bases between.

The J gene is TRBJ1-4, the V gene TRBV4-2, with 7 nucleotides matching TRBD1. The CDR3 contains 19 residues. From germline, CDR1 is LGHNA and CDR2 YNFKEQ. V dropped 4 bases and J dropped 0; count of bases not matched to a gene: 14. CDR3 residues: CASSPNPAGGTATNEKLFF. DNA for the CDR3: TGTGCCAGCAGCCCGAACCCCGCCGGCGGGACAGCAACTAATGAAAAACTGTTTTTT.

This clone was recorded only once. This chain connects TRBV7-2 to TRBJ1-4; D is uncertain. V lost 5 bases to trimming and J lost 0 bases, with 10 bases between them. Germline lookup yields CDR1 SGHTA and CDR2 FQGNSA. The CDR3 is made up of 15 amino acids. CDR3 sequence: CASSRHGATNEKLFF. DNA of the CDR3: TGTGCCAGCAGCAGACACGGTGCAACTAATGAAAAACTGTTTTTT.

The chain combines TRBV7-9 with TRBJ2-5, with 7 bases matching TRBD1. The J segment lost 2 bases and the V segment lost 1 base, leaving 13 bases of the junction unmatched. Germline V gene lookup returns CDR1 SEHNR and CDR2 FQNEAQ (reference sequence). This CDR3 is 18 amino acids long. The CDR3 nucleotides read TGTGCCAGCAGCTTAGTTGGTGGGGCAGGGGGACCTCAAGAGACCCAGTACTTC. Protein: CASSLVGGAGGPQETQYF.

CDR3 in amino acids: CASGAFGGRGRGTGELFF. The CDR3 DNA is TGTGCTAGTGGCGCCTTTGGGGGCAGGGGAAGGGGCACCGGGGAGCTGTTTTTT. The chain links TRBV12-5 to TRBJ2-2, with D maybe TRBD1 (6 bases). In germline, CDR1 is LGHNT, CDR2 FRNRAP. The V gene lost 6 bases and the J gene lost 4 bases, with 24 bases spanning the gap. This CDR3 is 18 amino acids long.

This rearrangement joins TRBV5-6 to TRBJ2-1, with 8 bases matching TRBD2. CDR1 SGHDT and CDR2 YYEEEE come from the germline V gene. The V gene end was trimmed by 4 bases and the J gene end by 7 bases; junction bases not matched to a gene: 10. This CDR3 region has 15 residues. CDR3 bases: TGTGCCAGCAGCCCAACGGGGGGGCCAGTGAATGAGCAGTTCTTC. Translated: CASSPTGGPVNEQFF.

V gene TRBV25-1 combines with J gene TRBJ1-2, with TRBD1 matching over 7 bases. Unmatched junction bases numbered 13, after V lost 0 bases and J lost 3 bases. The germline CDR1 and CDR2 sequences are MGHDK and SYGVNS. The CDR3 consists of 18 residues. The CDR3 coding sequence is TGTGCCAGCAGTGAATATATGGGACAGATTATGATTCACTATGGCTACACCTTC. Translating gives CASSEYMGQIMIHYGYTF.

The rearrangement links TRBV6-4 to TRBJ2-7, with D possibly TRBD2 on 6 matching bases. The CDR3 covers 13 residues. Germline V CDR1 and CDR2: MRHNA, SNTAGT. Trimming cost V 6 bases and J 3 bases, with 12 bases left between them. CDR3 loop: CASRGRRFYEQYF. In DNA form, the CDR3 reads TGTGCCAGCAGGGGGAGGAGGTTCTACGAGCAGTACTTC.

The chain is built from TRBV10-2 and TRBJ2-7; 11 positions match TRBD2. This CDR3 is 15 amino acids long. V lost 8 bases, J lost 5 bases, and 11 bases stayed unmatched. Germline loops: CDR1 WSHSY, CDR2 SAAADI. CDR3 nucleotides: TGCGCCAGCCGCCCAGGGACTAGCGGTGTCAACGAGCAGTACTTC. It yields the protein CASRPGTSGVNEQYF.

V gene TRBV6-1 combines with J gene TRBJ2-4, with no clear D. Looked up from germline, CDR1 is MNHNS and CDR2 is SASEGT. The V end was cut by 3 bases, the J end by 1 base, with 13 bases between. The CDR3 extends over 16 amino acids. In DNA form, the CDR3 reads TGTGCCAGCAGTGAGCAACATGCCGGGGCCAAAAACATTCAGTACTTC. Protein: CASSEQHAGAKNIQYF.

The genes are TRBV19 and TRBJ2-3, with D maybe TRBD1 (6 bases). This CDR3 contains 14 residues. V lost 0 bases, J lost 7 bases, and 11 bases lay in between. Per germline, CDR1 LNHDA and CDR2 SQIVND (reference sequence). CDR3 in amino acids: CASSIDWTEYTQYF. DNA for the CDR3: TGTGCCAGTAGTATAGATTGGACAGAATATACGCAGTATTTT. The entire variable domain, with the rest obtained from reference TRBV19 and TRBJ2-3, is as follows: DGGITQSPKYLFRKEGQNVTLSCEQNLNHDAMYWYRQDPGQGLRLIYYSQIVNDFQKGDIAEGYSVSREKKESFPLTVTSAQKNPTAFYLCASSIDWTEYTQYFGPGTRLTVL.

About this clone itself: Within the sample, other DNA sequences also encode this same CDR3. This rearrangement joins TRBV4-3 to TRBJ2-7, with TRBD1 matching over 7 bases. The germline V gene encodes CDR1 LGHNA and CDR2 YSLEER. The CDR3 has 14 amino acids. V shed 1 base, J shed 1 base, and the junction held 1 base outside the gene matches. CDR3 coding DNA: TGCGCCAGCAGCCAAGGACAGGGATCCTACGAGCAGTACTTC. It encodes CASSQGQGSYEQYF.

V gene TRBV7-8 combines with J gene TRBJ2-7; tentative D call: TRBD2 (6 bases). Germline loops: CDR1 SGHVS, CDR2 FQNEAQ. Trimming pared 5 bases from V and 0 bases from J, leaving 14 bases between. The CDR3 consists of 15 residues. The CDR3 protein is CASSVRDESSYEQYF. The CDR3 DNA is TGTGCCAGCAGCGTGCGGGACGAGAGCTCCTACGAGCAGTACTTC.

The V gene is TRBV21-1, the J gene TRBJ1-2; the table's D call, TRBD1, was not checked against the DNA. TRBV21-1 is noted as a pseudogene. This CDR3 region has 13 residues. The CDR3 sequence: CASSPGQIYGYTF. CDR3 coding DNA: TGTGCCAGCAGCCCGGGACAGATCTATGGCTACACCTTC.

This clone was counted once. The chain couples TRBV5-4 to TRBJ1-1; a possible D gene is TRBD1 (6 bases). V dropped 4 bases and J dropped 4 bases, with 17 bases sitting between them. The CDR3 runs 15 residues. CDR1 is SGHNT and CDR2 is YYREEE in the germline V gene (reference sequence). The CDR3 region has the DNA TGTGCCAGCAGCGCCACCACAGGGTATGGCACTGAAGCTTTCTTT. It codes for CASSATTGYGTEAFF.

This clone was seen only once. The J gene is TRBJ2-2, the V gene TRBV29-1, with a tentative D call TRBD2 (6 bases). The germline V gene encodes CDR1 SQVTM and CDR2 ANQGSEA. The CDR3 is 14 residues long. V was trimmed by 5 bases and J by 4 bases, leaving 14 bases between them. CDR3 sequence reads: CSVREEGFTGELFF. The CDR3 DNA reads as TGCAGCGTTAGGGAGGAGGGGTTCACCGGGGAGCTGTTTTTT.

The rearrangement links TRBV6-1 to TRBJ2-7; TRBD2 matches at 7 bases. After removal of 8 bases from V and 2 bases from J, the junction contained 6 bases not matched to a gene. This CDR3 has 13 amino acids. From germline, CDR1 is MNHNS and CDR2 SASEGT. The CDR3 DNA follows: TGTGCCAGCGCCTGGGGGGGAACCTACGAGCAGTACTTC. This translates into CASAWGGTYEQYF.

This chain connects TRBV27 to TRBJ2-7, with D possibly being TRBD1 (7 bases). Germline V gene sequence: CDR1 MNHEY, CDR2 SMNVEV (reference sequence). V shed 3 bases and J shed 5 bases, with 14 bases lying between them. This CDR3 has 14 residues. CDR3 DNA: TGTGCCAGCAGTTTCAGGCAGGGGGGCAACGAGCAGTACTTC. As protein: CASSFRQGGNEQYF.

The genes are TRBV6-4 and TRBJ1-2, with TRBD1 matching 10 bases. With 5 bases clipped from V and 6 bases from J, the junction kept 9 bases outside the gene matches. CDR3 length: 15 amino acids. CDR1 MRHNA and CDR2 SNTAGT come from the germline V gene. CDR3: CASSMMTGGMDGYTF. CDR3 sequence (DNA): TGTGCCAGCAGTATGATGACAGGGGGCATGGATGGCTACACCTTC.

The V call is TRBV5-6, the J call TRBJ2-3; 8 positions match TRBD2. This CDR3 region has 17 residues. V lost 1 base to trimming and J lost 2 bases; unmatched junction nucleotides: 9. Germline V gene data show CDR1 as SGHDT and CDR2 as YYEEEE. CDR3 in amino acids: CASSLFLGGGNTDTQYF. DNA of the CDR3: TGTGCCAGCAGCTTGTTCTTAGGCGGGGGGAACACAGATACGCAGTATTTT.

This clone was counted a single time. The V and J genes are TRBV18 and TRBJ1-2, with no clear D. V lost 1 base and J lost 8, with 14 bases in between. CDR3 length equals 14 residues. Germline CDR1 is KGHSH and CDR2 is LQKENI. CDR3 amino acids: CASSPRGGPEGYTF. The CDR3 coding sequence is TGTGCCAGCTCACCACGAGGCGGGCCAGAAGGCTACACCTTC.

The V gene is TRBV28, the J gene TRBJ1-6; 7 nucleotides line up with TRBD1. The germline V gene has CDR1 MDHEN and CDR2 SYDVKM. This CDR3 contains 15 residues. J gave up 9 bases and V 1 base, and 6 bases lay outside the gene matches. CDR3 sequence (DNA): TGTGCCAGCAGTTTATTCGCCAGGGGGTTTTCACCCCTCCACTTT. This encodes CASSLFARGFSPLHF. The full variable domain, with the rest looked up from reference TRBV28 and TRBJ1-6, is DVKVTQSSRYLVKRTGEKVFLECVQDMDHENMFWYRQDPGLGLRLIYFSYDVKMKEKGDIPEGYSVSREKKERFSLILESASTNQTSMYLCASSLFARGFSPLHFGNGTRLTVT.

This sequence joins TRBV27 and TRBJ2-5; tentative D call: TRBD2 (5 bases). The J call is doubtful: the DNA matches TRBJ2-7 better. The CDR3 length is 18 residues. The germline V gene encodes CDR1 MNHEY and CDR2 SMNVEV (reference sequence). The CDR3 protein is CASSRRYTGIPNSHEQYF. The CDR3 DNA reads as TGTGCCAGCAGTCGGCGATACACCGGGATCCCGAATTCCCACGAGCAGTACTTC.

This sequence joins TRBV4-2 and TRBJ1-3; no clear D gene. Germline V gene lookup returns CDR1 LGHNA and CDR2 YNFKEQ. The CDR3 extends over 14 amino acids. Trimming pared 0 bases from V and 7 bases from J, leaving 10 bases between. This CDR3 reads CASSQEGGGNTIYF. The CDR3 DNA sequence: TGTGCCAGCAGCCAAGAGGGAGGTGGGAACACCATATATTTT.